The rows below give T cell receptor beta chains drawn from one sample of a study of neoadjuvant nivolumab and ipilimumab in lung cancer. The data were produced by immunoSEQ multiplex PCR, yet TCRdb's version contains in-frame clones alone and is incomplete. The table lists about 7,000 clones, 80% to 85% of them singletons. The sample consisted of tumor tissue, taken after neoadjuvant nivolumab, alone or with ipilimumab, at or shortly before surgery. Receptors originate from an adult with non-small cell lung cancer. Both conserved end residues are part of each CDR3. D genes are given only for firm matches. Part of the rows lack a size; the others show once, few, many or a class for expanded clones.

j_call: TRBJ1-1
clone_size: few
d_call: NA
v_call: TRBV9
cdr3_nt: TGTGCCAGCAGCGCCCGGGGCGGGAGGAACACTGAAGCTTTCTTT
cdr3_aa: CASSARGGRNTEAFF

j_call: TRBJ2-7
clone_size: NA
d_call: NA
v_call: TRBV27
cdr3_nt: TGTGCCACCACAGGACCCGACCTTCCATACGAGCAGTACTTC
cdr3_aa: CATTGPDLPYEQYF

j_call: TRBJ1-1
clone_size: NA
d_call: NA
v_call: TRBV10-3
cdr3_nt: TGTGCCATCAGTGTGGTAGGAAAGGACACTGAAGCTTTCTTT
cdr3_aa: CAISVVGKDTEAFF

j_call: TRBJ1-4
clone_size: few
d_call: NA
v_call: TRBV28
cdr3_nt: TGTGCCAGCAAAATCCCCGGGACACAGAATGAAAAACTGTTTTTT
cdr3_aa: CASKIPGTQNEKLFF

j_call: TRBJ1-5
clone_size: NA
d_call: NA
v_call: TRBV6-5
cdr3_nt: TGTGCCAGCGCCCCCGGATTAAACAGCAATCAGCCCCAGCATTTT
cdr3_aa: CASAPGLNSNQPQHF

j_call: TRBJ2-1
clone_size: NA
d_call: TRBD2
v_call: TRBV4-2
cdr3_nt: TGTGCCAGCAGCCAAGATATAGGACTAGCGGCTAATGAGCAGTTCTTC
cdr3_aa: CASSQDIGLAANEQFF

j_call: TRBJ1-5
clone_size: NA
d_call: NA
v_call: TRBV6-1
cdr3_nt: TGTGCCAGCACCCATTGGGGGATCGGTCAGCCCCAGCATTTT
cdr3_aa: CASTHWGIGQPQHF

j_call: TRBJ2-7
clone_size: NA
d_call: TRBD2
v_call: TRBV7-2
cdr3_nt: TGTGCCAGCAGCTTAACCGGGGGGGCCTACGAGCAGTACTTC
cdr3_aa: CASSLTGGAYEQYF

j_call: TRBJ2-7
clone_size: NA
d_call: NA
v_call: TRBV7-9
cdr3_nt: TGTGCCAGCAGCGCCTCGGGTATGACCTACGAGCAGTACTTC
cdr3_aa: CASSASGMTYEQYF

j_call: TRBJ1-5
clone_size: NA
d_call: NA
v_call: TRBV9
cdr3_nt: TGTGCCAGCAGCGTAGAGGGGGGAGAGAATCAGCCCCAGCATTTT
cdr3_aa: CASSVEGGENQPQHF

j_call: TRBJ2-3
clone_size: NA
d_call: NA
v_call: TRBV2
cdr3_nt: TGTGCCAGCCGACAGGCCGAAACAGATACGCAGTATTTT
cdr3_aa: CASRQAETDTQYF

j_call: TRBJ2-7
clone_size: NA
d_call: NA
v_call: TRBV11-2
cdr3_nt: TGTGCCAGCAGCTTAGATCACAGGACCTACGAGCAGTACTTC
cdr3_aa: CASSLDHRTYEQYF

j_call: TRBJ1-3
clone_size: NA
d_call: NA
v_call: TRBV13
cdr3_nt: TGTGCCAGCAGCCAGGTTCAGGGGAGCTCTGGAAACACCATATATTTT
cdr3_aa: CASSQVQGSSGNTIYF

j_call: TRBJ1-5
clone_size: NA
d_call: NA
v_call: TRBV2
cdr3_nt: TGTGCCAGCAGTCAGGGGCCGGATAGCAATCAGCCCCAGCATTTT
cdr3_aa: CASSQGPDSNQPQHF

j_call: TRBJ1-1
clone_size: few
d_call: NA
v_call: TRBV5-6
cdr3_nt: TGTGCCAGCAGCTATAGGACAGTGAACACTGAAGCTTTCTTT
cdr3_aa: CASSYRTVNTEAFF

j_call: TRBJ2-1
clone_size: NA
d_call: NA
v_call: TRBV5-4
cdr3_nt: TGTGCCAGCAGCTGGGGCGCCGGTGAGCAGTTCTTC
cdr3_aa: CASSWGAGEQFF

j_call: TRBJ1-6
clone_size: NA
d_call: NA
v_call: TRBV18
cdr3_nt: TGTGCCAGCTCACCCAACGGGCCCTCCGGGGGCTCCTATAATTCACCCCTCCACTTT
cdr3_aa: CASSPNGPSGGSYNSPLHF

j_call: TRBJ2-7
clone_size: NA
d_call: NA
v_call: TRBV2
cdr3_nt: TGTGCCAGCAGGGACAGCCGGGCTTCTTCCACCTACGAGCAGTACTTC
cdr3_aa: CASRDSRASSTYEQYF

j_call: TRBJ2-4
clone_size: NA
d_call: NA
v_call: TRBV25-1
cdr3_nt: TGTGCCAGCAGGGCAGCCAAAAACATTCAGTACTTC
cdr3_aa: CASRAAKNIQYF

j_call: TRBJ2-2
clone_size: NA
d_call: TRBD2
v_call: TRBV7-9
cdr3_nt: TGTGCCAGCAGCTTAGCGTCGACTAGCGAAGGGGAGCTGTTTTTT
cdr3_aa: CASSLASTSEGELFF

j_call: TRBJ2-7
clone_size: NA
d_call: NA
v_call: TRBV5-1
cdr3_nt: TGCGCCAGCAGCTTGGGAGGAGACCTACCCGAGCAGTACTTC
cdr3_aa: CASSLGGDLPEQYF

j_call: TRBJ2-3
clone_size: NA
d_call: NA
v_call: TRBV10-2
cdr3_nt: TGCGCCAGCAGTGAGTCGAGGGAGCACGCGGGCAGCTCTGATACGCAGTATTTT
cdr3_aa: CASSESREHAGSSDTQYF

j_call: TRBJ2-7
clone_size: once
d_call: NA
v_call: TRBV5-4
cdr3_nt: TGTGCCAGCAGCTTACGGGACGGCTACGAGCAGTACTTC
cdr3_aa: CASSLRDGYEQYF